The 29 T cell receptor beta chains reported below all come from one sample, sequenced in a study of human CD8 memory T cell subsets. Sequencing libraries of TCR beta were made by UMI-labeled 5' RACE. TCRdb reprocessed the 5' RACE reads and stores each CDR3 protein as one record, lacking DNA. The sample's table shows 6,500 to 9,000 distinct CDR3 sequences. Sequencing used CD8+ T cells from PBMCs. The receptors were gathered from a human donor in good health.

Frequency places this clonotype as medium-sized (0.01 to 0.1%). This chain links TRBV14 with TRBJ2-3; the D call of TRBD1 rests on TCRdb alone, since no DNA is present to check it. CDR1 is SGHDN and CDR2 is FVKESK in the germline V gene. The CDR3 is 17 amino acids. The CDR3: CASSQEEGRGRLDTQYF.

This chain links TRBV11-2 with TRBJ2-7; the TCRdb D gene call, TRBD2, has no DNA to confirm it. This CDR3 has 16 amino acids. Germline V lookup: CDR1 SGHAT, CDR2 FQNNGV. The CDR3 is CASSLGAGTSLDEQYF.

This chain joins TRBV15 and TRBJ2-2; TCRdb's D call, TRBD1, is unchecked because there is no DNA. The CDR3 is 12 residues long. Germline assignment: CDR1 LNHNV and CDR2 YYDKDF (reference sequence). The CDR3 spells CATGGPNGELFF.

V gene TRBV20-1 combines with J gene TRBJ2-7; TCRdb's D call, TRBD2, is unchecked because there is no DNA. CDR3 length equals 12 residues. Germline-derived CDR1 and CDR2 are DFQATT and SNEGSKA (reference sequence). The CDR3 protein is CSARPRAYEQYF.

This rearrangement joins TRBV7-9 to TRBJ1-6; with no DNA, the TCRdb D assignment of TRBD1 cannot be verified. The length of the CDR3 is 16 residues. Germline V CDR1 and CDR2: SEHNR, FQNEAQ (reference sequence). The CDR3 reads CASSPPGLPDNSPLHF.

The chain joins TRBV19 to TRBJ2-1. The length of the CDR3 is 14 residues. Germline CDR1 and CDR2: LNHDA and SQIVND (reference sequence). Here the CDR3 reads CASSIWGNYNEQFF.

This clonotype is labeled medium-sized based on frequency. The chain is built from TRBV21-1 and TRBJ2-7; lacking DNA, the TRBD1 call made by TCRdb goes unchecked. TRBV21-1 is given as a pseudogene. The CDR3 consists of 14 residues. The CDR3 here is CASSTTGKSVEQYF.

This chain joins TRBV11-2 and TRBJ2-1. The germline gives CDR1 SGHAT, CDR2 FQNNGV. The CDR3 is made up of 11 amino acids. The CDR3: CASRPFDEQFF.

Judged by frequency, this clonotype is medium-sized. J is TRBJ2-1 and V is TRBV12-3 or TRBV12-4; the TCRdb D gene call, TRBD1, has no DNA to confirm it. The length of the CDR3 is 15 residues. The CDR3 loop is CASRVRDRGVNEQFF.

The chain joins TRBV29-1 to TRBJ2-7; TCRdb's D call, TRBD2, is unchecked because there is no DNA. The CDR3 has 15 residues. CDR1 is SQVTM and CDR2 is ANQGSEA in the germline V gene. This CDR3 is CSAAGYFRGSYEQYF.

This clonotype is called medium-sized based on its frequency. The chain couples TRBV4-1 to TRBJ2-1; TCRdb designates TRBD2, a call that cannot be tested without DNA. Per germline, CDR1 MGHRA and CDR2 YSYEKL. This CDR3 has 16 residues. This CDR3 is CASSVGTLSPYNEQFF.

V usage is TRBV4-1 and J usage is TRBJ1-1. CDR3 size: 14 residues. Germline loops: CDR1 MGHRA, CDR2 YSYEKL. The CDR3 here is CASSQGFGGAEAFF.

The chain has TRBV5-8 and TRBJ1-1; TCRdb outputs TRBD1, but without DNA this stays unchecked. The CDR3 is 16 residues long. CDR1 SGHTS and CDR2 YDEGEE come from the germline V gene. The CDR3 loop reads CASSVEDSLMNTEAFF.

According to its frequency, this clonotype is medium-sized. The rearrangement joins TRBV28 to TRBJ1-2; there is no DNA to check the TCRdb D call of TRBD1. The CDR3 contains 16 residues. Germline V gives CDR1 MDHEN, CDR2 SYDVKM. CDR3 amino acids: CASSFWGQQTYYGYTF.

In terms of frequency, this clonotype is medium-sized (0.01 to 0.1%). The chain carries TRBV28 and TRBJ2-2; the TCRdb call, TRBD2, lacks DNA for checking. Germline values: CDR1 MDHEN, CDR2 SYDVKM. The CDR3 sequence is 20 residues long. This chain's CDR3 is CASSFRDSPDFSRSTGELFF.

The chain recombines TRBV13 with TRBJ2-5; TCRdb calls TRBD1, which cannot be checked without DNA. The germline V gene has CDR1 PRHDT and CDR2 FYEKMQ (reference sequence). This CDR3 comprises 17 residues. The CDR3 region is CASSLAAQGVSLETQYF. The whole variable domain, filled in from reference TRBV13 and TRBJ2-5, reads AAGVIQSPRHLIKEKRETATLKCYPIPRHDTVYWYQQGPGQDPQFLISFYEKMQSDKGSIPDRFSAQQFSDYHSELNMSSLELGDSALYFCASSLAAQGVSLETQYFGPGTRLLVL.

The rearrangement uses TRBV27 and TRBJ2-1; no DNA is available, so the TRBD1 call from TCRdb remains unchecked. The CDR3 length is 14 residues. CDR1 and CDR2 (germline): MNHEY, SMNVEV (reference sequence). This CDR3 reads CASSDRGPYNEQFF.

The CDR3 is CASSHGGEQFF. The rearrangement joins TRBV5-5 to TRBJ2-1. CDR1 is SGHKS, CDR2 YYEKEE, per germline (reference sequence). The length of the CDR3 is 11 residues. Complete variable domain (other parts from reference TRBV5-5 and TRBJ2-1): DAGVTQSPTHLIKTRGQQVTLRCSPISGHKSVSWYQQVLGQGPQFIFQYYEKEERGRGNFPDRFSARQFPNYSSELNVNALLLGDSALYLCASSHGGEQFFGPGTRLTVL.

The chain is built from TRBV2 and TRBJ2-7; absent DNA, TCRdb's TRBD1 call cannot be checked. CDR1 SNHLY and CDR2 FYNNEI come from the germline V gene. The CDR3 contains 15 residues. CDR3 region: CASTDRIQGAYEQYF. Using reference TRBV2 and TRBJ2-7 for the parts outside the CDR3, the full variable domain is EPEVTQTPSHQVTQMGQEVILRCVPISNHLYFYWYRQILGQKVEFLVSFYNNEISEKSEIFDDQFSVERPDGSNFTLKIRSTKLEDSAMYFCASTDRIQGAYEQYFGPGTRLTVT.

This sequence joins TRBV29-1 and TRBJ2-7; the TCRdb D gene call, TRBD1, has no DNA to confirm it. CDR1 is SQVTM, CDR2 ANQGSEA, per germline. The CDR3 totals 14 residues. This CDR3 reads CSVGSTGGIDEQYF.

By frequency, this clonotype registers large. The chain uses TRBV5-6 and TRBJ2-2; the D gene TCRdb calls, TRBD1, cannot be checked with no DNA. This CDR3 has 14 amino acids. The germline V gene encodes CDR1 SGHDT and CDR2 YYEEEE. The CDR3 is CASGTGSRTGELFF. The full variable domain, with the rest looked up from reference TRBV5-6 and TRBJ2-2, is DAGVTQSPTHLIKTRGQQVTLRCSPKSGHDTVSWYQQALGQGPQFIFQYYEEEERQRGNFPDRFSGHQFPNYSSELNVNALLLGDSALYLCASGTGSRTGELFFGEGSRLTVL.

This chain uses TRBV20-1 with TRBJ2-2. This CDR3 contains 13 residues. The germline gives CDR1 DFQATT, CDR2 SNEGSKA (reference sequence). Here the CDR3 reads CSARSRVTGELFF.

This chain connects TRBV12-3 or TRBV12-4 to TRBJ1-2. This CDR3 spans 15 amino acids. The CDR3 sequence: CASSLGVTDGMGYTF.

This chain uses TRBV6-5 with TRBJ2-5; with no DNA, the TCRdb D assignment of TRBD2 cannot be verified. Germline V CDR1 and CDR2: MNHEY, SVGAGI. The length of the CDR3 is 17 residues. Here the CDR3 reads CASTSTHPSGGYETQYF.

The chain combines TRBV5-1 with TRBJ2-1; absent DNA, TCRdb's TRBD1 call cannot be checked. The CDR3 is 15 amino acids. Looked up from germline, CDR1 is SGHRS and CDR2 is YFSETQ. CDR3 amino acids: CASRLQGFDGNEQFF.

The chain joins TRBV9 to TRBJ2-1; TCRdb returns TRBD1, unconfirmable since there is no DNA. This CDR3 is 17 amino acids long. The germline V gene has CDR1 SGDLS and CDR2 YYNGEE. The CDR3 sequence: CASSANRISDSYNEQFF.

The chain links TRBV29-1 to TRBJ2-1; checking the TCRdb D call of TRBD1 is not possible without DNA. Germline-derived CDR1 and CDR2 are SQVTM and ANQGSEA. The CDR3 has 15 amino acids. The CDR3 reads CSVVRGITTYNEQFF.

The chain recombines TRBV7-3 with TRBJ2-1; TCRdb picks TRBD1, but there is no DNA to check that call. This CDR3 is built from 16 residues. CDR1 and CDR2 (germline): SGHTA, FQGTGA. This CDR3 is CASGPAAGLSYNEQFF.

This rearrangement joins TRBV7-7 to TRBJ2-7; no DNA is available, so the TRBD1 call from TCRdb remains unchecked. CDR3 size: 15 residues. Germline V gene lookup returns CDR1 SSHAT and CDR2 FNYEAQ (reference sequence). This CDR3 reads CASSLALGTDYEQYF.